This T cell receptor (beta chain) was recorded in a study of regulatory T cells in long-lasting Graves disease. Study conclusions and caveats: Exclusively peripheral blood, rather than thyroid tissue, was studied.

Time point indicated: persistent/refractory GD, antithyroid drugs over 5 years with positive TRAb. Construction of the TCR library relied on RNA isolated from PBMCs. CDR3-region Arm-PCR and iRepertoire HTBI primers produced the TCR beta libraries. MiXCR, run by TCRdb on the multiplex PCR reads, gives a single entry per CDR3 protein. This table has some 440,000 distinct CDR3 sequences, about a fifth appearing once. V lost 5 bases, J lost 13 bases, and 3 bases stayed unmatched. The germline CDR1 and CDR2 sequences are MNHEY and SMNVEV (reference sequence). The CDR3 spans 12 residues. Turning to this clonotype: Its antigen is not identified.

The TCR sequence derives from a female donor with Graves disease. Sequenced material: peripheral blood mononuclear cells (PBMCs), taken when the disease was refractory, from a patient treated with antithyroid drugs. The chain joins TRBV27 to TRBJ2-3, with 13 bases aligning to TRBD2. Here the CDR3 DNA reads TGTGCCAGCAGTACACTAGCGGGAGGGGAGTATTTT. It specifies CASSTLAGGEYF.